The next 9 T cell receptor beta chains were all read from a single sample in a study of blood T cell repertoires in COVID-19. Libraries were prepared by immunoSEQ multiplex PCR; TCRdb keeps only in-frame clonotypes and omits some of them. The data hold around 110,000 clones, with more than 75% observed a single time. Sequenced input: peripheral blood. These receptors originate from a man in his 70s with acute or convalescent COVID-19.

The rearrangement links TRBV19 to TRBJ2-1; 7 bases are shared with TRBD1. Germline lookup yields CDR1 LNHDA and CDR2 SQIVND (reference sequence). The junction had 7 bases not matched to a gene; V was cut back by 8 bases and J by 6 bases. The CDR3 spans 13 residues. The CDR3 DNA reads TGTGCCAGTCGAGGACAGGTCGTCAATGAGCAGTTCTTC. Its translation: CASRGQVVNEQFF. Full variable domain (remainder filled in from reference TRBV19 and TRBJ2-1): DGGITQSPKYLFRKEGQNVTLSCEQNLNHDAMYWYRQDPGQGLRLIYYSQIVNDFQKGDIAEGYSVSREKKESFPLTVTSAQKNPTAFYLCASRGQVVNEQFFGPGTRLTVL.

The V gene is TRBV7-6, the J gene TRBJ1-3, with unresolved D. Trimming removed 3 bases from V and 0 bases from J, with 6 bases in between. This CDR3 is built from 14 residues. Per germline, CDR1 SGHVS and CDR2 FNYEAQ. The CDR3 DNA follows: TGTGCCAGCAGCTTGGCAGGCTCTGGAAACACCATATATTTT. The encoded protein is CASSLAGSGNTIYF.

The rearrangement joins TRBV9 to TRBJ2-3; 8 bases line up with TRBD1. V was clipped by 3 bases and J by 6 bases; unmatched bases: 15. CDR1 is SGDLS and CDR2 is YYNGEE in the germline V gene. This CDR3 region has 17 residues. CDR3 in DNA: TGTGCCAGCAGCGCCCATGGGCAGGGGGCAGGGGCCGATACGCAGTATTTT. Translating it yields CASSAHGQGAGADTQYF.

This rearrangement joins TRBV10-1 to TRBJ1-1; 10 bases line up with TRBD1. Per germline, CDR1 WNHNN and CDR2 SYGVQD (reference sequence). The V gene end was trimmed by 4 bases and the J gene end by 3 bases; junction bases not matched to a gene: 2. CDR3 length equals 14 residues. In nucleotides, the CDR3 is TGCGCCAGCAGTGTTGGACAGGGGGACACTGAAGCTTTCTTT. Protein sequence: CASSVGQGDTEAFF.

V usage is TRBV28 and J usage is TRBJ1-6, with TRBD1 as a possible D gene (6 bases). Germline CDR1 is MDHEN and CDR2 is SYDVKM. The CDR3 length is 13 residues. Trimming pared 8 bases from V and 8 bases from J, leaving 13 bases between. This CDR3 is CASSQGMDSPLHF. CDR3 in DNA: TGTGCCAGCTCACAGGGAATGGATTCACCCCTCCACTTT.

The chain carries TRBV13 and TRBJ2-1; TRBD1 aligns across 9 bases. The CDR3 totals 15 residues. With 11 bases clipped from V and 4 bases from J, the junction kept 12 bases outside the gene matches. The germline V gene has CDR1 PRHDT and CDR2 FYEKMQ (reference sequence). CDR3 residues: CASTSGTGTYNEQFF. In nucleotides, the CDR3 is TGTGCCTCAACGTCCGGGACAGGGACGTACAATGAGCAGTTCTTC.

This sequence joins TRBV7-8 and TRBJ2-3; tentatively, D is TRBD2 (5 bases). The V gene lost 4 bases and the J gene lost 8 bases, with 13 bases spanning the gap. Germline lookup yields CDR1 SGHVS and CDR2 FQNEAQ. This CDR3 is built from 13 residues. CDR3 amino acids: CASSSPDRGTQYF. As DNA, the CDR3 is TGTGCCAGCAGCTCGCCGGACCGGGGTACGCAGTATTTT. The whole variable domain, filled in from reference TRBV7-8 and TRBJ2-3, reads GAGVSQSPRYKVAKRGQDVALRCDPISGHVSLFWYQQALGQGPEFLTYFQNEAQLDKSGLPSDRFFAERPEGSVSTLKIQRTQQEDSAVYLCASSSPDRGTQYFGPGTRLTVL.

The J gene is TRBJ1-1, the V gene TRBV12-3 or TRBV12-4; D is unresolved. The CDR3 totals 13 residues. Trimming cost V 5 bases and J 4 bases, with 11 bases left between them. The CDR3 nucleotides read TGTGCCAGCAGTGCCCAGGTATCCACTGAAGCTTTCTTT. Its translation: CASSAQVSTEAFF.

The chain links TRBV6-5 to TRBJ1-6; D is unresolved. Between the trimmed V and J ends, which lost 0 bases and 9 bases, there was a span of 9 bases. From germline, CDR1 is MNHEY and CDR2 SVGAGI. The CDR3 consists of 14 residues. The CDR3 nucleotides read TGTGCCAGCAGTTACTCCCTGCGGCCTTCACCCCTCCACTTT. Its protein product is CASSYSLRPSPLHF.